This is a list of T cell receptor beta chains from one sample in a study of preoperative IRX-2 immunotherapy in early breast cancer. Profiling relied on immunoSEQ multiplex PCR, and the TCRdb table lists in-frame clones only, not all of them. This table holds more than 25,000 clones, about 90% found once. The sample here was taken from a patient treated with IRX-2 immunotherapy. The source of these receptors is a human donor with breast cancer. Both conserved end residues are part of each CDR3. The D gene is left open where the match is weak. Size tells how often a clone was seen (once, few, many) or the class of an expanded clone, and some rows leave it out.

CDR3	DNA	D	V	J	size
CASSLIQDRGHEQFF	TGTGCCAGCAGCCTTATACAGGACAGGGGCCATGAGCAGTTCTTC	TRBD1	TRBV11-2	TRBJ2-1	once
CASSARQGVSNYGYTF	TGTGCCAGCAGTGCCCGACAGGGTGTATCCAACTATGGCTACACCTTC	TRBD1	TRBV2	TRBJ1-2	.
CASSLGVGVRSYNEQFF	TGTGCCAGCAGCTTAGGGGTTGGTGTCAGATCCTACAATGAGCAGTTCTTC	.	TRBV11-3	TRBJ2-1	.
CASSHGQRGGRDEQFF	TGTGCCAGCAGCCACGGACAGAGAGGCGGGAGGGATGAGCAGTTCTTC	TRBD2	TRBV13	TRBJ2-1	large
CASRPGGPGNQPQHF	TGTGCCAGCAGGCCCGGGGGTCCGGGCAATCAGCCCCAGCATTTT	.	TRBV28	TRBJ1-5	.
CASSLRGGPDTQYF	TGTGCCAGCAGCTTGAGGGGGGGCCCAGATACGCAGTATTTT	.	TRBV5-4	TRBJ2-3	.
CASSRSSTGELFF	TGTGCCAGCAGCCGTAGTTCCACCGGGGAGCTGTTTTTT	.	TRBV7-8	TRBJ2-2	.
CASSEYLGAGQPQHF	TGCGCCAGCAGTGAGTATTTGGGGGCTGGTCAGCCCCAGCATTTT	.	TRBV10-2	TRBJ1-5	.
CASSAHPGRVNTIYF	TGTGCCAGCAGCGCCCACCCGGGGCGCGTGAACACCATATATTTT	.	TRBV9	TRBJ1-3	.
CASSQGEGSNTEAFF	TGCGCCAGCAGCCAAGGGGAAGGGTCTAACACTGAAGCTTTCTTT	.	TRBV4-1	TRBJ1-1	.
CASSRTGTGVRPLHF	TGTGCCAGTAGTCGGACTGGGACAGGGGTCAGGCCCCTCCACTTT	TRBD1	TRBV19	TRBJ1-6	once
CASSFSGSTGELFF	TGTGCCAGCAGCTTCAGCGGGTCCACCGGGGAGCTGTTTTTT	.	TRBV7-8	TRBJ2-2	few
CASSQAGLEDEQYF	TGCGCCAGCAGCCAGGCAGGGTTGGAGGACGAGCAGTACTTC	.	TRBV4-1	TRBJ2-7	.
CAISELDRGTGELFF	TGTGCCATCAGTGAATTGGACAGGGGCACCGGGGAGCTGTTTTTT	TRBD1	TRBV10-3	TRBJ2-2	.
CASRPVRLSEQFF	TGTGCCAGCAGACCCGTACGGCTGTCAGAGCAGTTCTTC	.	TRBV11-2	TRBJ2-1	.
CASSFILTSNTGELFF	TGTGCCAGCAGCTTCATATTGACTAGCAACACCGGGGAGCTGTTTTTT	TRBD2	TRBV11-2	TRBJ2-2	.
CASKDRDRGTDTQYF	TGTGCCAGCAAAGACCGGGACAGGGGGACAGATACGCAGTATTTT	TRBD1	TRBV2	TRBJ2-3	.
CASSFAGAGGGYTF	TGTGCCAGCAGCTTTGCCGGGGCCGGGGGTGGCTACACCTTC	.	TRBV5-6	TRBJ1-2	.
CASSAGQGQGEQFF	TGTGCCAGCAGTGCCGGACAGGGCCAGGGTGAGCAGTTCTTC	TRBD1	TRBV6-1	TRBJ2-1	.
CASSPYQGFYEQYF	TGTGCCAGCAGCCCTTACCAAGGATTCTACGAGCAGTACTTC	.	TRBV7-2	TRBJ2-7	.
CASRLGHNEQFF	TGTGCCAGCCGACTGGGTCACAATGAGCAGTTCTTC	.	TRBV5-4	TRBJ2-1	.
CASSGYREIYGYTF	TGTGCCAGCAGCGGCTACAGGGAAATCTATGGCTACACCTTC	.	TRBV5-4	TRBJ1-2	.
CASSNRVGEQFF	TGTGCCAGCAGCAACAGGGTAGGTGAGCAGTTCTTC	.	TRBV11-2	TRBJ2-1	once
CASSQPTDRGQVEQFF	TGCGCCAGCAGCCAACCCACGGACAGGGGGCAGGTTGAGCAGTTCTTC	TRBD1	TRBV4-1	TRBJ2-1	.
CASSLDRFVGTAGNTIYF	TGTGCCAGCAGCTTAGACCGGTTTGTAGGGACTGCTGGAAACACCATATATTTT	.	TRBV7-2	TRBJ1-3	.
CASSWRGAGRTGELFF	TGCGCCAGCAGCTGGCGGGGGGCCGGGAGAACCGGGGAGCTGTTTTTT	TRBD2	TRBV5-1	TRBJ2-2	.
CASTNHILDSEFFVGYTF	TGTGCCAGTACTAACCACATCCTGGACAGTGAGTTTTTTGTGGGCTACACCTTC	.	TRBV19	TRBJ1-2	.
CACLATSNSYEQYF	TGTGCCTGCCTAGCAACTTCGAACTCCTACGAGCAGTACTTC	.	TRBV2	TRBJ2-7	.
CASSISEAGELFF	TGTGCCAGTAGTATATCGGAAGCCGGGGAGCTGTTTTTT	.	TRBV19	TRBJ2-2	.
CASSQGGWAQYF	TGTGCCAGCAGCCAAGGAGGGTGGGCCCAGTACTTC	.	TRBV14	TRBJ2-5	once
CASSQVRETQYF	TGTGCCAGCAGCCAAGTGCGGGAGACCCAGTACTTC	.	TRBV16	TRBJ2-5	.
CASRPKRGYNEQFF	TGTGCCAGCAGACCTAAGCGGGGGTACAATGAGCAGTTCTTC	TRBD2	TRBV7-9	TRBJ2-1	.
CASSLDGGAWDTQYF	TGCGCCAGCAGCTTGGACGGGGGGGCCTGGGATACGCAGTATTTT	TRBD2	TRBV5-1	TRBJ2-3	.
CASSIVGTSGTEQYF	TGTGCCAGTAGTATAGTTGGGACTAGCGGGACCGAGCAGTACTTC	TRBD2	TRBV19	TRBJ2-7	.
CASSQVPGGTYEQYF	TGCGCCAGCAGCCAAGTACCGGGGGGAACCTACGAGCAGTACTTC	TRBD2	TRBV4-3	TRBJ2-7	.
CASSLGGADQPQHF	TGTGCCAGCAGTTTAGGGGGCGCCGATCAGCCCCAGCATTTT	.	TRBV28	TRBJ1-5	.
CASRGGNTEAFF	TGTGCCAGCAGAGGAGGGAACACTGAAGCTTTCTTT	.	TRBV6-1	TRBJ1-1	.
CASSPLSGGGELFF	TGCGCCAGCAGCCCCCTCTCCGGAGGCGGGGAGCTGTTTTTT	.	TRBV5-1	TRBJ2-2	.
CASGWTGAYEQYF	TGCGCCAGCGGCTGGACAGGGGCCTACGAGCAGTACTTC	TRBD1	TRBV5-1	TRBJ2-7	.
CASSYLSDNQPQHF	TGTGCCAGCAGTTACTTATCCGATAATCAGCCCCAGCATTTT	.	TRBV6-6	TRBJ1-5	.
CASSQGGTDTQYF	TGTGCCAGCAGCCAGGGGGGCACAGATACGCAGTATTTT	TRBD1	TRBV11-3	TRBJ2-3	.
CASSSRRALTDTQYF	TGTGCCAGCAGCTCTAGGAGAGCCCTCACAGATACGCAGTATTTT	.	TRBV7-2	TRBJ2-3	.
CASSGRQGREKLFF	TGTGCCAGCAGCGGCAGACAGGGGAGAGAAAAACTGTTTTTT	TRBD1	TRBV9	TRBJ1-4	.
CASSALGRGNEQFF	TGCGCCAGCAGTGCCCTGGGTAGGGGCAATGAGCAGTTCTTC	.	TRBV10-1	TRBJ2-1	.
CASSKQGQEQETQYF	TGCGCCAGCAGCAAACAGGGACAGGAGCAAGAGACCCAGTACTTC	TRBD1	TRBV5-1	TRBJ2-5	.
CAWGTNEKLFF	TGTGCCTGGGGGACTAATGAAAAACTGTTTTTT	.	TRBV30	TRBJ1-4	.
CASSLVSLNSYEQYF	TGTGCCAGCAGCTTGGTCAGTCTTAACTCCTACGAGCAGTACTTC	.	TRBV5-5	TRBJ2-7	.
CASSLTAEGIYDEQYF	TGTGCCAGCAGCTTGACAGCGGAGGGGATCTACGACGAGCAGTACTTC	.	TRBV5-6	TRBJ2-7	.
CASSSPGGDHGDEQFF	TGTGCCAGCAGTTCCCCCGGGGGCGACCATGGGGATGAGCAGTTCTTC	.	TRBV28	TRBJ2-1	.
CASSSGQLNEKLFF	TGCGCCAGCAGTTCGGGACAACTTAATGAAAAACTGTTTTTT	.	TRBV10-1	TRBJ1-4	.
CASRTGGGPLEQYF	TGTGCCAGCCGCACCGGGGGAGGGCCGCTCGAGCAGTACTTC	TRBD2	TRBV28	TRBJ2-7	.
CASNGRNLSSYEQYF	TGCGCCAGTAATGGTAGGAACCTCAGCTCCTACGAGCAGTACTTC	.	TRBV23-1	TRBJ2-7	.
CASSNRDKVHSPLHF	TGTGCCAGCAGTAACCGGGACAAGGTACATTCACCCCTCCACTTT	.	TRBV28	TRBJ1-6	few
CASSALAGGNTDTQYF	TGTGCCAGCAGTGCACTAGCGGGAGGGAACACAGATACGCAGTATTTT	TRBD2	TRBV6-4	TRBJ2-3	once
CATETGNEQFF	TGTGCTACGGAGACTGGCAATGAGCAGTTCTTC	.	TRBV7-9	TRBJ2-1	.
CASSIVNTEAFF	TGTGCCAGTAGTATAGTGAACACTGAAGCTTTCTTT	.	TRBV19	TRBJ1-1	.
CASGVRGYGYTF	TGTGCCAGCGGGGTCAGGGGCTATGGCTACACCTTC	.	TRBV6-5	TRBJ1-2	few
CASSLLPGLAGDNEQFF	TGTGCCAGCAGTTTACTCCCGGGACTAGCGGGAGACAATGAGCAGTTCTTC	TRBD2	TRBV27	TRBJ2-1	.
CSARTGPEQYF	TGCAGTGCTAGAACAGGGCCCGAGCAGTACTTC	.	TRBV20-1	TRBJ2-7	.